Sequencing of this T cell receptor beta chain was carried out in a study of T cells in Graves' hyperthyroidism and ophthalmopathy. About the research overall: Upon initial diagnosis and before any treatment, peripheral blood was collected. Regarding the study as a whole: Ophthalmopathy was distinguished from stable hyperthyroidism by 13 V-J signatures.

CDR1 is MNHNS and CDR2 is SASEGT in the germline V gene. Deletions cut 8 bases from V and 7 bases from J, with 15 bases between. The CDR3 is 13 amino acids. RNA transcripts provided the source from which TCR beta CDR3 regions were amplified. The TCR CDR3 first-round RT-PCR relied on the HTBI primer set. TCRdb redid the calling of the multiplex PCR reads with MiXCR, one entry per CDR3 protein. The table records hundreds of thousands of distinct CDR3 sequences, roughly an eighth of them present only once. This clonotype has ten or more counts. Its antigen remains unidentified. Ophthalmopathy patients all had a Clinical Activity Score of at least 3, a NOSPECS grade of at least 4 and disease under 3 months old.

Sequencing used blood. V gene TRBV6-1 combines with J gene TRBJ2-1; D is possibly TRBD1 (5 bases). The receptor comes from a woman aged 40 to 50 with Graves' ophthalmopathy. CDR3 sequence (DNA): TGTGCCAGCGGCCCGACAGAGTTAAATGAGCAGTTCTTC. Its translation is CASGPTELNEQFF.